A selection of T cell receptor beta chains follows, all from one sample in a study of metastatic and nonmetastatic thyroid tumors. TCRdb used MiXCR to call clones anew from the PCR reads. The sample carries 30,000 to 40,000 clones, roughly a sixth recorded once. Sequenced sample: blood. These receptors all stem from a male donor with papillary thyroid cancer or a benign thyroid nodule (not recorded which). Some clones in this sample may be carry-over from other donors' samples. Each CDR3 is given with its conserved first and last residue. The D gene is left open where the match is weak. Clone sizes are given selectively: once, few, many, or a class where the clone is expanded.

NA | NA | TRBJ2-2 | 16 | TRBV19 | TGTGCCAGTAGTTATTTGGGAGGGGGCTGGTCCGGGGAGCTGTTTTTT | CASSYLGGGWSGELFF
medium-sized | NA | TRBJ2-1 | 12 | TRBV6-4 | TGTGCCAGCAGTGACAGGGGGTATGAGCAGTTCTTC | CASSDRGYEQFF
few | NA | TRBJ2-5 | 16 | TRBV6-4 | TGTGCCAGCAGTGCCACTCAGAGGACACTCCAAGAGACCCAGTACTTC | CASSATQRTLQETQYF
many | TRBD1 | TRBJ1-1 | 14 | TRBV19 | TGTGCCAGTAGTACGGACAGGTTCAACACTGAAGCTTTCTTT | CASSTDRFNTEAFF
NA | TRBD2 | TRBJ2-2 | 13 | TRBV20-1 | TGCAGTGTACGAGGGAGGGCAGTCGGGGAGCTGTTTTTT | CSVRGRAVGELFF
NA | NA | TRBJ1-5 | 14 | TRBV6-1 | TGTGCCAGCAGTCCCCGTGGGGAAGCTCAGCCCCAGCATTTT | CASSPRGEAQPQHF
medium-sized | NA | TRBJ1-3 | 14 | TRBV6-1 | TGTGCCAGCACTCGCACCCGTGAGCGAAACACCATATATTTT | CASTRTRERNTIYF
many | NA | TRBJ2-7 | 15 | TRBV20-1 | TGCAGTGCTGGACCCCTAGACTCCCCGACATACGAGCAGTACTTC | CSAGPLDSPTYEQYF
few | NA | TRBJ2-3 | 14 | TRBV6-2/TRBV6-3 | TGTGCCAGCAGTTACTCCCTAGAAGCAGATACGCAGTATTTT | CASSYSLEADTQYF
NA | TRBD1 | TRBJ2-7 | 17 | TRBV5-4 | TGTGCCAGCAGCTTGGCCCCGGGACAGGGAATCTCCTACGAGCAGTACTTC | CASSLAPGQGISYEQYF
NA | TRBD1 | TRBJ1-5 | 13 | TRBV18 | TGTGCCAGCTCACCAGGACAGGAACAGCCCCAGCATTTT | CASSPGQEQPQHF
many | NA | TRBJ1-3 | 14 | TRBV9 | TGTGCCAGCAGCGTAGACAGGGCGGGAAACACCATATATTTT | CASSVDRAGNTIYF
many | NA | TRBJ2-7 | 16 | TRBV18 | TGTGCCAGCTCATCAATACCGGGACGGAGCTCCTACGAGCAGTACTTC | CASSSIPGRSSYEQYF
once | NA | TRBJ1-3 | 13 | TRBV5-1 | TGCGCCAGCAGCTCGGACATTGGAAACACCATATATTTT | CASSSDIGNTIYF
many | NA | TRBJ1-6 | 14 | TRBV7-8 | TGCGCCAGCAGCTTAGTACAGCGGAATTCACCCCTCCACTTT | CASSLVQRNSPLHF
NA | TRBD1 | TRBJ1-5 | 16 | TRBV12-5 | TGTGCTATTGGTTACGCCCCGACAGGGGTGGGTCAGCCCCAGCAGTTT | CAIGYAPTGVGQPQQF
many | TRBD1 | TRBJ1-5 | 14 | TRBV5-1 | TGCGCCAGCAGCTCGGGGACAGGGGGTCAGCCCCAGCATTTT | CASSSGTGGQPQHF
many | NA | TRBJ2-5 | 12 | TRBV5-1 | TGCGCCAGCAGCTTGGGGGGAATGACCCAGTACTTC | CASSLGGMTQYF
few | NA | TRBJ2-7 | 13 | TRBV27 | TGTGCCAGCAGCTATCAGTGGATCCACGAGCAGTACTTC | CASSYQWIHEQYF
few | TRBD1 | TRBJ2-1 | 16 | TRBV24-1 | TGTGCCACCAGTGATCGACAGGGGAGCTCCTACAATGAGCAGTTCTTC | CATSDRQGSSYNEQFF
NA | NA | TRBJ2-4 | 13 | TRBV7-9 | TGTGCCAGCAGCCCGGCAATTTTAAACATTCAGTACTTC | CASSPAILNIQYF
many | TRBD1 | TRBJ2-5 | 14 | TRBV6-5 | TGTGCCAGCAGTTTACAGGGGGGCTATGAGACCCAGTACTTC | CASSLQGGYETQYF
many | NA | TRBJ2-1 | 14 | TRBV11-2 | TGTGCCAGCAGCCTAGAGAATATCAAGGGACAGCAGTTCTTC | CASSLENIKGQQFF
medium-sized | TRBD1 | TRBJ1-1 | 14 | TRBV6-5 | TGTGCCAGCAGTTACGACAGGGGGAACACTGAAGCTTTCTTT | CASSYDRGNTEAFF
many | NA | TRBJ2-2 | 14 | TRBV15 | TGTGCCACCAGCAGGGGGAGGCCAACCGGGGAGCTGTTTTTT | CATSRGRPTGELFF
few | NA | TRBJ1-1 | 13 | TRBV20-1 | TGCAGTGCTAGAAGGGGATTTGACACTGAAGCTTTCTTT | CSARRGFDTEAFF
few | TRBD1 | TRBJ1-1 | 15 | TRBV28 | TGTGCCAGCAGTTTATTCCGGACAGGGGGAGGTGAAGCTTTCTTT | CASSLFRTGGGEAFF